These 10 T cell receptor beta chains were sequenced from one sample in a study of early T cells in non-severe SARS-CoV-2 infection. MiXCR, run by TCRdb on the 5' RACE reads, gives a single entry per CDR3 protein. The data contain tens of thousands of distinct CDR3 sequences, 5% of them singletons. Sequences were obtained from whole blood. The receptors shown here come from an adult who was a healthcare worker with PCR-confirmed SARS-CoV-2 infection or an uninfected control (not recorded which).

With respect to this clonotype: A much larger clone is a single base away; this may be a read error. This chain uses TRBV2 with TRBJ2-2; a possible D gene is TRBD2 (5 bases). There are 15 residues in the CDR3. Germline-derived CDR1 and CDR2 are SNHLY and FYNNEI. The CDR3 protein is CASSENLAGTGKLFF. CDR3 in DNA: TGTGCCAGCAGTGAAAATCTAGCCGGTACCGGGAAGCTGTTTTTT.

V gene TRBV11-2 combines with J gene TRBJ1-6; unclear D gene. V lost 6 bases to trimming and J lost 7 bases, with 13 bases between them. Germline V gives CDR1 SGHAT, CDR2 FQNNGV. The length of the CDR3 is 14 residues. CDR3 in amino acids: CASRRPRGNSPLHF. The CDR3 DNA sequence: TGTGCCAGCAGGAGACCCCGAGGAAATTCACCCCTCCACTTT. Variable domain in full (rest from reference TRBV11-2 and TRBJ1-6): EAGVAQSPRYKIIEKRQSVAFWCNPISGHATLYWYQQILGQGPKLLIQFQNNGVVDDSQLPKDRFSAERLKGVDSTLKIQPAKLEDSAVYLCASRRPRGNSPLHFGNGTRLTVT.

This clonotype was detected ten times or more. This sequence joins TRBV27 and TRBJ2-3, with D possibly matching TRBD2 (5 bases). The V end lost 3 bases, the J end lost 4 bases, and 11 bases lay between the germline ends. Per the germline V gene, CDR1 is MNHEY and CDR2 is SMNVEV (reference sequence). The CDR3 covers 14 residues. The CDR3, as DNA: TGTGCCAGCAGTTTCACTAGGGTGGCAGATACGCAGTATTTT. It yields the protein CASSFTRVADTQYF.

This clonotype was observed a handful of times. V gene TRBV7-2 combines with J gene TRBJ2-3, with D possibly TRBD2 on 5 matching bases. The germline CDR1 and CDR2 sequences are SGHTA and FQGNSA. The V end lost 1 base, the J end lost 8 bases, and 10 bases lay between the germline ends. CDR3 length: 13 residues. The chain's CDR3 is CASSLEAAGTQYF. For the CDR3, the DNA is TGTGCCAGCAGCTTAGAGGCTGCGGGTACGCAGTATTTT.

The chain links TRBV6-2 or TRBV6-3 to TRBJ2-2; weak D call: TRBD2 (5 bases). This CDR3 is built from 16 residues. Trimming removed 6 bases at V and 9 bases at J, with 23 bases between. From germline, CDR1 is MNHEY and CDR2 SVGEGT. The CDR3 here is CASRTPGRGEPRELFF. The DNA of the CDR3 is TGTGCCAGCAGAACCCCAGGACGGGGTGAGCCGAGGGAGCTGTTTTTT.

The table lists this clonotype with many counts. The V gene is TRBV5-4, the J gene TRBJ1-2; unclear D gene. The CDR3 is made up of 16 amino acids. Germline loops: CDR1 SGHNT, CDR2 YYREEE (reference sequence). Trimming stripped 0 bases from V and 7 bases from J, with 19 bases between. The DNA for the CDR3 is TGTGCCAGCAGCTTGGATTCACGCGGCACCACTAGTGGCTACACCTTC. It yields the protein CASSLDSRGTTSGYTF.

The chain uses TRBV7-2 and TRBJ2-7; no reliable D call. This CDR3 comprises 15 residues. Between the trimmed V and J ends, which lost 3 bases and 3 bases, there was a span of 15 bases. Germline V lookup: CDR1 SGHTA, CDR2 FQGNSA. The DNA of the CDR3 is TGTGCCAGCAGCTTTAAAGTTGACATTTTCTACGAGCAGTACTTC. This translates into CASSFKVDIFYEQYF.

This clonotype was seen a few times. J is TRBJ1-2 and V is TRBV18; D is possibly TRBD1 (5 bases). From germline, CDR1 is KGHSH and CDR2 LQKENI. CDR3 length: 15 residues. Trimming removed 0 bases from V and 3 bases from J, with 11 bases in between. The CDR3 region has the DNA TGTGCCAGCTCACCACCGCCCCGAGGGGACTATGGCTACACCTTC. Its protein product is CASSPPPRGDYGYTF.

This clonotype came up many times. CDR3 sequence reads: CASIDYGTSGAQQFF. The CDR3 nucleotides are TGTGCCAGCATCGACTATGGGACTAGCGGGGCCCAGCAGTTCTTC. The rearrangement joins TRBV7-8 to TRBJ2-1; TRBD2 matches 13 bases. Trimming cost V 7 bases and J 11 bases; bases outside gene matches: 11. The CDR3 sequence is 15 residues long. The germline V gene has CDR1 SGHVS and CDR2 FQNEAQ.

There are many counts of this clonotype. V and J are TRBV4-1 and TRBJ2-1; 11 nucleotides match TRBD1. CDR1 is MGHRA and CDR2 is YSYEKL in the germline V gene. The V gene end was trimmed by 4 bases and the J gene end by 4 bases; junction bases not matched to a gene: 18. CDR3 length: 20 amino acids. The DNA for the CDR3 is TGCGCCAGCAGCCGAAACAGGGGGACAGGGGGATCCCAGCTTTACAATGAGCAGTTCTTC. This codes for CASSRNRGTGGSQLYNEQFF.